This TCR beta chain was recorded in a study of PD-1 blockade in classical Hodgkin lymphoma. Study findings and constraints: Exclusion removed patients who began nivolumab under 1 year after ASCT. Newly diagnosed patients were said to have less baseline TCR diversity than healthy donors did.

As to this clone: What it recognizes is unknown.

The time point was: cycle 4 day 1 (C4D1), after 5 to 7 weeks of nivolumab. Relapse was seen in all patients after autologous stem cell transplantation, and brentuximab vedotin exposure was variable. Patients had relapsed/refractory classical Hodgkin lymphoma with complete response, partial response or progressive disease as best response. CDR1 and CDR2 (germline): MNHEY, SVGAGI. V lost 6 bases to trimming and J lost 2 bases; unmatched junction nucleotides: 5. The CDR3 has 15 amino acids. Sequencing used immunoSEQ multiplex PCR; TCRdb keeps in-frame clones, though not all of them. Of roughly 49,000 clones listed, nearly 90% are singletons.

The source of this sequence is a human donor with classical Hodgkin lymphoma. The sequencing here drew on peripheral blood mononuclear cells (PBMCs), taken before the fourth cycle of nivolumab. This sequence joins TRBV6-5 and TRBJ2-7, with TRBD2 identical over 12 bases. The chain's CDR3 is CASSGLAGRAYEQYF. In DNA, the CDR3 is TGTGCCAGCAGCGGACTAGCGGGAAGGGCCTACGAGCAGTACTTC.